These T cell receptor beta chains were read from a single sample in a study of T cell responses to AZD1222 COVID-19 vaccine. Libraries were prepared by immunoSEQ multiplex PCR; TCRdb keeps only in-frame clonotypes and omits some of them. The sample holds about 78,000 clones, 82% seen once. Material: peripheral blood, obtained on day 0 of AZD1222 vaccination. The receptor source for this set is an adult in good health. The CDR3 runs from the conserved cysteine through the conserved F or W. The order of the fields is CDR3 protein, J gene, V gene.

CDR3: CASSARLGESTDTQYF; J: TRBJ2-3; V: TRBV7-9
CDR3: CASSISGTGLYNSPLHF; J: TRBJ1-6; V: TRBV19
CDR3: CASSQQGRRGGYTF; J: TRBJ1-2; V: TRBV21-1
CDR3: CASSPTDTQYF; J: TRBJ2-3; V: TRBV7-9
CDR3: CASSQGTSGYGYTF; J: TRBJ1-2; V: TRBV3-1/TRBV3-2
CDR3: CASSTTSGGADTQYF; J: TRBJ2-3; V: TRBV7-9
CDR3: CASSAKYSGSSGELFF; J: TRBJ2-2; V: TRBV9
CDR3: CASSHRDRGRGNTIYF; J: TRBJ1-3; V: TRBV5-6
CDR3: CASSIGWTPNTEAFF; J: TRBJ1-1; V: TRBV19
CDR3: CASREGTATEKLFF; J: TRBJ1-4; V: TRBV6-5
CDR3: CASSMGQATYEQYF; J: TRBJ2-7; V: TRBV2
CDR3: CASSISQGSTDTQYF; J: TRBJ2-3; V: TRBV19
CDR3: CASSQRHLRRTEAFF; J: TRBJ1-1; V: TRBV3-1/TRBV3-2
CDR3: CASSLAGSPPHMNTEAFF; J: TRBJ1-1; V: TRBV27
CDR3: CASSLAGAYNEQFF; J: TRBJ2-1; V: TRBV7-2
CDR3: CASTHSGGPGTDTQYF; J: TRBJ2-3; V: TRBV7-9
CDR3: CASSPLDRGETASYNEQFF; J: TRBJ2-1; V: TRBV18
CDR3: CASSWDSSYEQYF; J: TRBJ2-7; V: TRBV6-5
CDR3: CASSGTGALSNQPQHF; J: TRBJ1-5; V: TRBV5-5
CDR3: CASSYGGATEAFF; J: TRBJ1-1; V: TRBV6-5
CDR3: CASSPSGTGETQYF; J: TRBJ2-5; V: TRBV7-9
CDR3: CASSQDQGTQYF; J: TRBJ2-3; V: TRBV3-1/TRBV3-2